Listed below are T cell receptor beta chains from one sample, sequenced in a study of T cells in Graves' hyperthyroidism and ophthalmopathy. Via MiXCR, TCRdb re-called the multiplex PCR reads, giving one row per CDR3 protein. The profile covers approximately 510,000 distinct CDR3 sequences, with under 25% appearing a single time and approximately 26% taken by the ten largest. Sequenced input: blood. Receptor source: a man in his late teens or twenties with Graves' hyperthyroidism. CDR3s include the opening cysteine and the closing phenylalanine or tryptophan. A D gene is named only where the DNA matches it firmly. The size of a clone is reported for some rows only, either as once, few or many, or as a class for expanded clones.

J	D	V	size	DNA	CDR3
TRBJ2-2	-	TRBV2	many	TGTGCCAGCACCTCTCCGACCCTTAACACCGGGGAGCTGTTTTTT	CASTSPTLNTGELFF
TRBJ2-4	TRBD1	TRBV7-9	many	TGTGCCAGCAGCCTAGGGGGACAGAAAAACATTCAGTACTTC	CASSLGGQKNIQYF
TRBJ2-2	TRBD2	TRBV10-3	-	TGTGCCACTAGCGGGGGGAACACCGGGGAGCTGTTTTTT	CATSGGNTGELFF
TRBJ2-2	TRBD2	TRBV30	-	TGTGCCTGGCTAGCGGGGGGTCGGACCGGGGAGCTGTTTTTT	CAWLAGGRTGELFF
TRBJ2-7	TRBD2	TRBV6-1	-	TGTGCCGGCAGACCCCCTACTAGCGGGAGCTCCTACGAGCAGTACTTC	CAGRPPTSGSSYEQYF
TRBJ2-5	-	TRBV7-9	many	TGTGCCAGCAGCTTAGTCCGGGAGCGGGAGACCCAGTACTTC	CASSLVRERETQYF
TRBJ1-1	TRBD1	TRBV7-2	many	TGTGCCAGCAGCCTAACAGGGGGCGCGGTGACTGAAGCTTTCTTT	CASSLTGGAVTEAFF
TRBJ2-6	TRBD2	TRBV28	many	TGTGCCAGCACTTGGGCGGGGGGACCCTCGGGGGCCAACGTCCTGACTTTC	CASTWAGGPSGANVLTF
TRBJ1-2	TRBD1	TRBV14	-	TGTGCCAGCAGCCCCCCGGGACAGGGGGCTGAAGGCTACACCTTC	CASSPPGQGAEGYTF
TRBJ1-2	-	TRBV12-3/TRBV12-4	many	TGTGCCAGCAGTTTTAATCCTCGTTCTGGCTACACCTTC	CASSFNPRSGYTF
TRBJ1-2	-	TRBV2	many	TGTGCCAGCATGAGCTATGGCTACACCTTC	CASMSYGYTF
TRBJ1-2	-	TRBV28	many	TGTGCCAGCAGGCCGGTCAACTATGGCTACACCTTC	CASRPVNYGYTF
TRBJ2-7	-	TRBV5-1	many	TGCGCCAGCAGCTTGGAGGAGAACTACGAGCAGTACTTC	CASSLEENYEQYF
TRBJ2-7	-	TRBV27	many	TGTGCCAGCAGCCCTAACCCTCGACGGGGGTCGTACGAGCAGTACTTC	CASSPNPRRGSYEQYF
TRBJ2-5	-	TRBV18	many	TGTGCCAGCTCACTCCGGGACTTCCCCTCATCCCAGTACTTC	CASSLRDFPSSQYF
TRBJ1-5	TRBD1	TRBV2	many	TGTGCCAGCAGTGCGGGACAGGGTTCCAATCAGCCCCAGCATTTT	CASSAGQGSNQPQHF
TRBJ2-2	-	TRBV19	-	TGTGCCAGTAGTATAGACTCGACGGGGGCCGGGGAGCTGTTTTTT	CASSIDSTGAGELFF
TRBJ2-2	-	TRBV25-1	few	TGTGCCTCTGGTAGGCCGAACACCGGGGAGCTGTTTTTT	CASGRPNTGELFF
TRBJ1-1	-	TRBV15	-	TGTGCCACCAGCAGGGGCCGGGAGCCGAACACTGAAGCTTTCTTT	CATSRGREPNTEAFF
TRBJ2-7	-	TRBV5-1	-	TGCGCCAGCAGCTTGTTCGTAGCCTACGAGCAGTACTTC	CASSLFVAYEQYF
TRBJ1-6	-	TRBV27	-	TGTGCCAGCAGTTTTCAAGGGGTGAATTCACCCCTCCACTTT	CASSFQGVNSPLHF
TRBJ1-5	-	TRBV30	-	TGTGCCTGGAGTGTAATGCTGGGCAATCAGCCCCAGCATTTT	CAWSVMLGNQPQHF
TRBJ2-7	TRBD2	TRBV6-2/TRBV6-3	-	TGTGCCAGCAGTTCAGTAGCGGGAGGGCCTGGGTTTCTCGAGCAGTACTTC	CASSSVAGGPGFLEQYF
TRBJ2-7	-	TRBV30	many	TGTGCCTGGAGTAAAGGATACGACGAGCAGTACTTC	CAWSKGYDEQYF
TRBJ2-7	-	TRBV29-1	-	TGCAGCGTTGAAGATCCCAACCAGCTAATCTCCTACGAGCAGTACTTC	CSVEDPNQLISYEQYF
TRBJ2-7	-	TRBV11-2	many	TGTGCCAGCAGCTTAGATCGGGAGACATTAGGATACGAGCAGTACTTC	CASSLDRETLGYEQYF
TRBJ2-4	-	TRBV6-2/TRBV6-3	-	TGTGCCAGCAGGTGGGTCAGGGAAGGAATAGCCAAAAACATTCTGTACTTC	CASRWVREGIAKNILYF
TRBJ1-6	TRBD1	TRBV11-3	-	TGTGCCAGCACCGAAACAGGGGGCGGTAATTCACCCCTCCACTTT	CASTETGGGNSPLHF
TRBJ2-6	-	TRBV7-9	-	TGTGCCAGCATCTTCTCTGGGGCCAACGTCCTGACTTTC	CASIFSGANVLTF
TRBJ1-6	-	TRBV6-1	-	TGTGCCAGCAGGACGTGGGGGAATAATTCACCCCTCCACTTT	CASRTWGNNSPLHF
TRBJ2-6	-	TRBV19	-	TGTGCCAGTAGTACAGGGATTGGGGCCAACGTCCTGACTTTC	CASSTGIGANVLTF
TRBJ2-7	TRBD1	TRBV3-1	-	TGTGCCAGCAGCCGTAAGGGACAGTTCACCTACGAGCAGTACTTC	CASSRKGQFTYEQYF
TRBJ2-5	TRBD2	TRBV12-3/TRBV12-4	many	TGTGCCAGCAGTGTCAATAGCGGGGGGGCAATTGAGACCCAGTACTTC	CASSVNSGGAIETQYF
TRBJ2-7	-	TRBV4-1	-	TGCGCCAGCAGCCAAGAAAAACGCAGGGGTGGGTCCGAGCAGTACTTC	CASSQEKRRGGSEQYF
TRBJ1-2	-	TRBV27	many	TGTGCCAGCAGTTTATCGACTAGTCATGGAGAGGACTATGGCTACACCTTC	CASSLSTSHGEDYGYTF
TRBJ1-1	TRBD1	TRBV28	-	TGTGCCAGCAGTACTCCGGGACAGGGTGGGACTGAAGCTTTCTTT	CASSTPGQGGTEAFF
TRBJ2-7	-	TRBV6-5	many	TGTGCCAGCAGTTACTCACTCCGGGACTTCTCCTACGAGCAGTACTTC	CASSYSLRDFSYEQYF
TRBJ1-5	-	TRBV30	many	TGTGCCACTGGTGGCAGTTTCACCCAGCCCCAGCATTTT	CATGGSFTQPQHF
TRBJ2-7	-	TRBV4-1	many	TGCGCCAGCAGCCCCAACCTAGGAGGGACAACCCGATACGAGCAGTACTTC	CASSPNLGGTTRYEQYF
TRBJ2-7	TRBD2	TRBV20-1	-	TGCAGTGCTAGCAACCCGGGACTAACCTACGAGCAGTACTTC	CSASNPGLTYEQYF
TRBJ2-2	-	TRBV2	many	TGTGCCAGCAGTCGCCAGACTGACACCGGGGGGCTGTTTTTT	CASSRQTDTGGLFF
TRBJ2-5	-	TRBV4-1	-	TGCGCCAGCAGCCAAGATTATAACAACCAAGAGACCCAGTACTTC	CASSQDYNNQETQYF
TRBJ1-1	-	TRBV12-3/TRBV12-4	many	TGTGCCAGCAGCAGATATAGGAGGCCTGAAGCTTTCTTT	CASSRYRRPEAFF
TRBJ2-3	TRBD2	TRBV19	few	TGTGCCAGTAGTATTAGGACTAGCGGGGGTGCAGATACGCAGTATTTT	CASSIRTSGGADTQYF
TRBJ2-5	-	TRBV12-3/TRBV12-4	many	TGTGCCAGCAGTCATCGGGTAGAGACCCAGTACTTC	CASSHRVETQYF
TRBJ2-7	TRBD1	TRBV6-2/TRBV6-3	-	TGTGCCAGCAGCCCCCTGGACAGGGGGAACGAGCAGTACTTC	CASSPLDRGNEQYF
TRBJ2-7	-	TRBV30	many	TGTGCCTGGAGTAATTTCTACGAGCAGTACTTC	CAWSNFYEQYF
TRBJ2-7	TRBD1	TRBV3-1	few	TGTGCCAGCAGCCCCGGACAGGTCGCCTACGAGCAGTACTTC	CASSPGQVAYEQYF
TRBJ2-2	-	TRBV24-1	many	TGTGCCACCAGTGATTTAGGGACCGGGGAGCTGTTTTTT	CATSDLGTGELFF
TRBJ1-6	-	TRBV30	-	TGTGCCTGGAGTGTCTACAGGCAAATCCTCCACTTT	CAWSVYRQILHF
TRBJ2-7	-	TRBV6-1	many	TGTGCCAGCAGTGAACTACGGCGTCTCTACGAGCAGTACTTC	CASSELRRLYEQYF
TRBJ2-7	-	TRBV6-1	-	TGTGCCAGCGGGCCGGGTCGTGGTGAGCAGTACTTC	CASGPGRGEQYF
TRBJ2-3	-	TRBV12-3/TRBV12-4	many	TGTGCCAGCAGTTCGACAACGCCTAGCACAGATACGCAGTATTTT	CASSSTTPSTDTQYF
TRBJ1-3	-	TRBV5-6	many	TGTGCCAGCAGCTTGGTCATCGGGGAACCCTCTGGAAACACCATATATTTT	CASSLVIGEPSGNTIYF
TRBJ1-5	-	TRBV19	many	TGTGCCAGTAGTCCAGGACCACAAGGACAGCCCCAGCATTTT	CASSPGPQGQPQHF